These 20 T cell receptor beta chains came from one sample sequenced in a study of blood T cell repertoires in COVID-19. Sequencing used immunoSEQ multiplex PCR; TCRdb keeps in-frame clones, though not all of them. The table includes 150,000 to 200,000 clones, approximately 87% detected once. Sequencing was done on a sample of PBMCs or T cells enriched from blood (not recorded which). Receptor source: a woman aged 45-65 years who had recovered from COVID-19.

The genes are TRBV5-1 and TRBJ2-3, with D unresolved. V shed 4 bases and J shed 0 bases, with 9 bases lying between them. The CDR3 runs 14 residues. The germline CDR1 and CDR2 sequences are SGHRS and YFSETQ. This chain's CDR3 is CASSVGDSTDTQYF. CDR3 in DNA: TGCGCCAGCAGCGTGGGCGATAGCACAGATACGCAGTATTTT.

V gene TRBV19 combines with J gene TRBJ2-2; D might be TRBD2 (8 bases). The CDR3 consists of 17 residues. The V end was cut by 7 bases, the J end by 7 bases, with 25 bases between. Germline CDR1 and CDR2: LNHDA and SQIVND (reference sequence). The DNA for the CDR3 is TGTGCCAGTACCTATCGCGGCGGGAGGACAGGTAGCGGGGAGCTGTTTTTT. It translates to CASTYRGGRTGSGELFF.

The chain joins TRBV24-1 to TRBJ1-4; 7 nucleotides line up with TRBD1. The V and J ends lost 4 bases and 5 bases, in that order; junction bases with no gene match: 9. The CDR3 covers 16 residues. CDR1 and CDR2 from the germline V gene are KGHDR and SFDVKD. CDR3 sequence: CATSDPTGQQNEKLFF. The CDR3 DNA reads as TGTGCCACCAGTGACCCGACGGGACAGCAGAATGAAAAACTGTTTTTT.

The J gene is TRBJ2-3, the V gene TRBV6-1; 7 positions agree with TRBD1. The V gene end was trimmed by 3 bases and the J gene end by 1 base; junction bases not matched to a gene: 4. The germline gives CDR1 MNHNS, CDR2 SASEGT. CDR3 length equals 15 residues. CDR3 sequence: CASSDIGTGTDTQYF. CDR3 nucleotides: TGTGCCAGCAGTGATATAGGGACAGGCACAGATACGCAGTATTTT.

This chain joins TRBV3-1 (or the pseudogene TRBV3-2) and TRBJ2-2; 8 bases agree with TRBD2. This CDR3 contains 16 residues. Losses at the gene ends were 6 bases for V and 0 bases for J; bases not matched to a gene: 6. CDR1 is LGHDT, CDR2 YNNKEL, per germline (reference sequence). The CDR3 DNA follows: TGTGCCAGCAGACCGACTAGCGCAGCGAACACCGGGGAGCTGTTTTTT. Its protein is CASRPTSAANTGELFF.

Here the CDR3 DNA reads TGTGCCAGCAGCTTCCAGCGGGGGAACACCGGGGAGCTGTTTTTT. This sequence encodes CASSFQRGNTGELFF. This chain connects TRBV7-2 to TRBJ2-2; 7 positions match TRBD2. J gave up 1 base and V 3 bases, and 2 bases lay outside the gene matches. The CDR3 runs 15 residues. CDR1 SGHTA and CDR2 FQGNSA come from the germline V gene.

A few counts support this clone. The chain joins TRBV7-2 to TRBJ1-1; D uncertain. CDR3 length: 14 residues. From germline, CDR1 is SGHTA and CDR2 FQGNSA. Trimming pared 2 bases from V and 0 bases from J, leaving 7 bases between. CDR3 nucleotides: TGTGCCAGCAGCTTATCGGTTTTGAACACTGAAGCTTTCTTT. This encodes CASSLSVLNTEAFF.

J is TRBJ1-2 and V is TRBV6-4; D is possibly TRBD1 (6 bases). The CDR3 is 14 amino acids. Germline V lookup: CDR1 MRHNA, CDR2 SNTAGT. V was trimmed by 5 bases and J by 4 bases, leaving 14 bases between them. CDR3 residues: CASSPTAGAYGYTF. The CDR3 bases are TGTGCCAGCAGTCCGACAGCAGGGGCCTATGGCTACACCTTC.

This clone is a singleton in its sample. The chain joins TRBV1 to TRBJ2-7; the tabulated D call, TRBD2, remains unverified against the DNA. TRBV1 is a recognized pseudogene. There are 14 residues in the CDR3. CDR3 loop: CTSSLAGGGYEQYF. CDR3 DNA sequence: TGCACCAGCAGCCTGGCGGGGGGGGGCTACGAGCAGTACTTC.

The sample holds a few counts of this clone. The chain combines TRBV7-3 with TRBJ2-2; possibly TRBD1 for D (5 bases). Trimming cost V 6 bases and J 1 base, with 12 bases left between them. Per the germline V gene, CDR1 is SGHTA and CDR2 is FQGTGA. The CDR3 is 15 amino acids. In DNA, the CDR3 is TGTGCCAGCAGGGGTCCAGGGAAGAACACCGGGGAGCTGTTTTTT. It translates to CASRGPGKNTGELFF.

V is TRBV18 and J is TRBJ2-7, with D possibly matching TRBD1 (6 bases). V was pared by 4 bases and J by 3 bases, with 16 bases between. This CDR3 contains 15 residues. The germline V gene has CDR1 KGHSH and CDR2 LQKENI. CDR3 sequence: CASSRRFTGRYEQYF. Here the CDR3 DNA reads TGTGCCAGCTCACGGCGGTTTACAGGGCGCTACGAGCAGTACTTC.

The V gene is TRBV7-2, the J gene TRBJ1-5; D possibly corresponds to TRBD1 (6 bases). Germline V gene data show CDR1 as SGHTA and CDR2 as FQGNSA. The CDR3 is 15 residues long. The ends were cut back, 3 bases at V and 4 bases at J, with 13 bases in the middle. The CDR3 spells CASSFRGAQNQPQHF. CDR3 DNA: TGTGCCAGCAGCTTTCGGGGGGCGCAAAATCAGCCCCAGCATTTT.

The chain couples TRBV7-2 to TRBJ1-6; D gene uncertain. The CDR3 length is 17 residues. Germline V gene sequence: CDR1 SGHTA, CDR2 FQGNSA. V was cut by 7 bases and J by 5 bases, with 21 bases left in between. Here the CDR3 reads CASTPGLRGFNNSPLHF. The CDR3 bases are TGTGCCAGCACCCCTGGACTACGTGGGTTTAATAATTCACCCCTCCACTTT.

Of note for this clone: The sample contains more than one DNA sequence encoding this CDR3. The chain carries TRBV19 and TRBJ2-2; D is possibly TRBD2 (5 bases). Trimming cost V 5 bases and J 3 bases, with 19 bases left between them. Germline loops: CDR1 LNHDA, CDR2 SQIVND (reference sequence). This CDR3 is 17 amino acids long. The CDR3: CASSARDRLFDTGELFF. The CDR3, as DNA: TGTGCCAGTAGTGCTCGGGATAGGCTCTTCGACACCGGGGAGCTGTTTTTT.

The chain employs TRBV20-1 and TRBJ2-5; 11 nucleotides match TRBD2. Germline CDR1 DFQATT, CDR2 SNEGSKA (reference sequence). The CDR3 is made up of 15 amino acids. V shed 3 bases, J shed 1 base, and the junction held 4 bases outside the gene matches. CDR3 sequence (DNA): TGCAGTGCTAGTACTAGCGGGGGATTCCAAGAGACCCAGTACTTC. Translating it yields CSASTSGGFQETQYF.

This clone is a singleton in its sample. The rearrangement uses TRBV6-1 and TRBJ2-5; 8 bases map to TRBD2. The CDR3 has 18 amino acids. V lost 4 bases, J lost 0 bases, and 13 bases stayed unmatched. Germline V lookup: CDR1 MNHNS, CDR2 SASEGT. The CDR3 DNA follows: TGTGCCAGCAGTGTAGATTGGCCTCGCGGGGGGTACCAAGAGACCCAGTACTTC. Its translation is CASSVDWPRGGYQETQYF.

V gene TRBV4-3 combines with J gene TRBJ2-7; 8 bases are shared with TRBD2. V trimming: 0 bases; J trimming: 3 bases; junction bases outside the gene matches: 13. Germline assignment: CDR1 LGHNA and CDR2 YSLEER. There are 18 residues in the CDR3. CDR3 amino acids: CASSQETGGRGGFYEQYF. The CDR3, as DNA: TGCGCCAGCAGCCAAGAAACGGGAGGGAGGGGAGGCTTCTACGAGCAGTACTTC.

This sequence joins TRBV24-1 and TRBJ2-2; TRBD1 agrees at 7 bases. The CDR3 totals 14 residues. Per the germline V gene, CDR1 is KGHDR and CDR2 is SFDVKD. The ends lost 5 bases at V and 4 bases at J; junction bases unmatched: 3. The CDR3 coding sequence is TGTGCCACCAGTGGGGGGACAGCCACCGGGGAGCTGTTTTTT. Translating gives CATSGGTATGELFF.

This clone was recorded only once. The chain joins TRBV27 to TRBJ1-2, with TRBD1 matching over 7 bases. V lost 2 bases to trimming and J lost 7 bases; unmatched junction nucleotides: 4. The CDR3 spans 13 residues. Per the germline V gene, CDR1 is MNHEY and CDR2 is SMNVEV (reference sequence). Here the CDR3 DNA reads TGTGCCAGCAGTTTAGACAGGGCTGGTGGCTACACCTTC. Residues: CASSLDRAGGYTF.

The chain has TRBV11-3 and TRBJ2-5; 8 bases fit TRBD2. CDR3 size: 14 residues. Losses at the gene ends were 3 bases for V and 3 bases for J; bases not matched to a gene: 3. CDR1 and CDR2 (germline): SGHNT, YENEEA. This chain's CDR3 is CASSLRTSKETQYF. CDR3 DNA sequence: TGTGCCAGCAGCTTGCGGACTAGCAAAGAGACCCAGTACTTC.